This TCR beta chain came from a study of blood T cell repertoires in COVID-19. Across the whole study: Acute-phase and convalescent COVID-19 samples originated in the United States, Italy and Spain.

Source study methods: It was from reference gene primer amplification that nucleated cell counts were estimated. Produced via immunoSEQ multiplex PCR; TCRdb's table is partial and in-frame only. That table furnishes V, J and clone size, whereas the DNA furnished D and trimming. The sample includes 90,000 to 150,000 clones, 70% to 80% seen only once; the top ten take around 6.6%. Germline assignment: CDR1 SGHDT and CDR2 YYEEEE. V dropped 2 bases and J dropped 4 bases, with 12 bases sitting between them. The CDR3 sequence is 14 residues long. The source is a man between 70 and 80 years old with acute or convalescent COVID-19. The material sequenced was peripheral blood. This chain uses TRBV5-6 with TRBJ1-1; perhaps TRBD1 as D (6 bases). The CDR3 spells CASSLGGTRTEAFF. The DNA for the CDR3 is TGTGCCAGCAGCTTAGGGGGAACTCGCACTGAAGCTTTCTTT.